These 8 T cell receptor beta chains share one sample of origin, sequenced in a study of blood T cell repertoires in COVID-19. Generated by immunoSEQ multiplex PCR, the TCRdb table keeps only in-frame clones and is missing some. The sample shows 150,000 to 200,000 clones, roughly four fifths of them seen only once. Source material: peripheral blood. Receptors originate from a middle-aged woman with acute or convalescent COVID-19.

The rearrangement links TRBV5-1 to TRBJ1-1; D is uncertain. Germline values: CDR1 SGHRS, CDR2 YFSETQ. The CDR3 loop spans 15 amino acids. Trimming left V 0 bases short and J 1 base short, with 10 bases between. CDR3 nucleotides: TGCGCCAGCAGCTTGGAACCGAGACAGAACACTGAAGCTTTCTTT. This sequence encodes CASSLEPRQNTEAFF. Variable domain in full (rest from reference TRBV5-1 and TRBJ1-1): KAGVTQTPRYLIKTRGQQVTLSCSPISGHRSVSWYQQTPGQGLQFLFEYFSETQRNKGNFPGRFSGRQFSNSRSEMNVSTLELGDSALYLCASSLEPRQNTEAFFGQGTRLTVV.

This chain connects TRBV19 to TRBJ2-2; 12 bases agree with TRBD1. In germline, CDR1 is LNHDA, CDR2 SQIVND (reference sequence). CDR3 length: 16 amino acids. The J segment lost 10 bases and the V segment lost 6 bases, leaving 12 bases of the junction unmatched. CDR3 residues: CASRTPGQGALVELFF. CDR3 nucleotide sequence: TGTGCCAGTAGAACTCCGGGACAGGGGGCGCTTGTGGAGCTGTTTTTT.

CDR3 sequence reads: CASSPGQEKLFF. As DNA, the CDR3 is TGTGCCAGCAGCCCGGGACAGGAAAAACTGTTTTTT. The V and J genes are TRBV3-1 (or the pseudogene TRBV3-2) and TRBJ1-4; 7 bases align to TRBD1. The germline V gene has CDR1 LGHDT and CDR2 YNNKEL (reference sequence). Trimming took 4 bases from V and 8 from J; bases not matched to a gene: 1. This CDR3 region has 12 residues.

CDR3 residues: CASSDGLAGGLHPYNEQFF. As DNA, the CDR3 is TGTGCCAGCAGTGATGGACTAGCGGGGGGTTTACATCCCTACAATGAGCAGTTCTTC. The chain couples TRBV2 to TRBJ2-1; TRBD2 matches 14 bases. V trimming: 3 bases; J trimming: 2 bases; junction bases outside the gene matches: 9. The CDR3 length is 19 residues. The germline V gene encodes CDR1 SNHLY and CDR2 FYNNEI.

This chain uses TRBV7-9 with TRBJ2-5; TRBD2 aligns across 10 bases. CDR3 length equals 16 residues. The V segment lost 5 bases and the J segment 4 bases; nucleotides outside the gene matches: 10. The germline gives CDR1 SEHNR, CDR2 FQNEAQ (reference sequence). In DNA form, the CDR3 reads TGTGCCAGCAGCCCCCCCGTGGAGCGGGAGGGAGAGACCCAGTACTTC. Protein sequence: CASSPPVEREGETQYF.

The V gene is TRBV5-1, the J gene TRBJ2-1; TRBD1 matches at 7 bases. Germline CDR1 reads SGHRS; CDR2 reads YFSETQ. The CDR3 sequence is 15 residues long. Unmatched junction bases numbered 9, after V lost 3 bases and J lost 6 bases. The CDR3 here is CASSWTGRFINEQFF. Written as DNA, the CDR3 is TGCGCCAGCAGCTGGACAGGAAGATTTATCAATGAGCAGTTCTTC.

The J gene is TRBJ2-3, the V gene TRBV10-3, with 7 nucleotides matching TRBD2. J gave up 0 bases and V 6 bases, and 18 bases lay outside the gene matches. Looked up from germline, CDR1 is ENHRY and CDR2 is SYGVKD. This CDR3 spans 19 amino acids. The CDR3 sequence: CAIRTSLAVDISSTDTQYF. CDR3 nucleotides: TGTGCCATCAGGACCTCCCTAGCGGTTGATATCTCTAGCACAGATACGCAGTATTTT.

The chain combines TRBV15 with TRBJ2-1; 8 bases map to TRBD2. This CDR3 is 16 amino acids long. Trimming removed 0 bases from V and 5 bases from J; junction bases left unmatched: 6. CDR1 is LNHNV and CDR2 is YYDKDF in the germline V gene (reference sequence). CDR3 protein: CATSRDWTGGHNEQFF. DNA for the CDR3: TGTGCCACCAGCAGAGATTGGACGGGGGGGCACAATGAGCAGTTCTTC.